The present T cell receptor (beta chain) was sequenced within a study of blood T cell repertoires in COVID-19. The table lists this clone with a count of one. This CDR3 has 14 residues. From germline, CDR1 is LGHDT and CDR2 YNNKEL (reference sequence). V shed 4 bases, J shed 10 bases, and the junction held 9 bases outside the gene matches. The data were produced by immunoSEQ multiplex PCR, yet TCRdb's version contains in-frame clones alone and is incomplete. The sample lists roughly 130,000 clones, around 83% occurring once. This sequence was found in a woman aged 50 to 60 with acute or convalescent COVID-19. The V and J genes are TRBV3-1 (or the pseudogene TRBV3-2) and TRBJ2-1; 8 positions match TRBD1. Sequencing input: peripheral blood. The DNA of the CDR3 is TGTGCCAGCAGCCTCGGACAGGGCTTGGGGGAGCAGTTCTTC. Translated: CASSLGQGLGEQFF.